At least ten counts were recorded for the clone carrying this T cell receptor (beta chain). Its antigen is unknown. Original processing methods: A classifier of distant metastasis in papillary thyroid cancer was built from CDR3 differences (across clinicopathological groups). TCRdb re-called clones via MiXCR from the PCR reads. These V and J calls derive from TCRdb rather than the authors' analysis. In the table there are 30,000 to 35,000 clones, 25% to 35% of which are singletons. This sample was included in a study of metastatic and nonmetastatic thyroid tumors. Study summary: Across blood and tumor or nodule tissue, repertoires from malignant and benign thyroid patients were compared with one another.

All patients reached thyroid surgery having received no treatment beforehand. Broader study findings: Reportedly, malignant thyroid tumors had significantly higher TCR beta diversity than benign nodules, in blood and tumor.

The CDR3 spans 15 residues. V lost 6 bases to trimming and J lost 0 bases, with 12 bases between them. Germline CDR1 reads MNHEY; CDR2 reads SMNVEV (reference sequence). V gene TRBV27 combines with J gene TRBJ2-4, with D hard to call. This receptor was identified in a female donor with papillary thyroid cancer or a benign thyroid nodule (not recorded which). Some clones in this sample may be carry-over from other donors' samples. The source material was blood. The CDR3 DNA follows: TGTGCCAGCAGCCCGGATTGGCTAGCCAAAAACATTCAGTACTTC. Translated, it gives CASSPDWLAKNIQYF.